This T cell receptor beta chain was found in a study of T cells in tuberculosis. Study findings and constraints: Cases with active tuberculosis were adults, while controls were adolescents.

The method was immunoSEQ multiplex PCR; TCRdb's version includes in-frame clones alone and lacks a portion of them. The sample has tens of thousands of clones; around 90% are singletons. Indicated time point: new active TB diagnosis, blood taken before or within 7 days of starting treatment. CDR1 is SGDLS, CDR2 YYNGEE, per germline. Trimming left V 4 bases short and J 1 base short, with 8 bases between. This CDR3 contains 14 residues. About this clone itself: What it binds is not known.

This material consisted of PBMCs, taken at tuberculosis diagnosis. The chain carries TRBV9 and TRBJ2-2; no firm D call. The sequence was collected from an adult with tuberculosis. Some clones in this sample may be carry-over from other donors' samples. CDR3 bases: TGTGCCAGCAGCCCTACCCAGAACACCGGGGAGCTGTTTTTT. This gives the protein CASSPTQNTGELFF. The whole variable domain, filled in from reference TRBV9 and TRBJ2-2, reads DSGVTQTPKHLITATGQRVTLRCSPRSGDLSVYWYQQSLDQGLQFLIQYYNGEERAKGNILERFSAQQFPDLHSELNLSSLELGDSALYFCASSPTQNTGELFFGEGSRLTVL.